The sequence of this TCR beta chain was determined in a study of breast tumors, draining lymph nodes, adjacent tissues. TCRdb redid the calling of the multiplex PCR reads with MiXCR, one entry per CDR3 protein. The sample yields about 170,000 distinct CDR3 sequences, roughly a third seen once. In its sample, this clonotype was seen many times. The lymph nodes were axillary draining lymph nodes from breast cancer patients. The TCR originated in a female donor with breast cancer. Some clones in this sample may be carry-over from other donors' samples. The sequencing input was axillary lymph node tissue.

DNA for the CDR3: TGTGCCAGCAGTTTTGGTGAAGGAAGGCATCAGCCCCAGCATTTT. Encoded protein: CASSFGEGRHQPQHF. The chain uses TRBV27 and TRBJ1-5; no clear D gene. Germline V gene data show CDR1 as MNHEY and CDR2 as SMNVEV (reference sequence). V was clipped by 3 bases and J by 5 bases, with 14 bases between them. This CDR3 has 15 amino acids.